The 32 T cell receptor beta chains listed next were all sequenced from one sample in a study of CD4 T cells in relation to SARS-CoV-2 and coronaviruses. Only in-frame clones appear in the TCRdb table, and some are missing; sequencing was by immunoSEQ multiplex PCR. The data show around 21,000 clones, with about 69% seen just once and approximately 11% held by the top ten. Unexposed donor CD4+ T cells date from about 2010-2018, before the COVID-19 pandemic. The cells were cultured for 10 days before CD4+ T cells were isolated. No antigen has been identified for these receptors. Sample: CD4+ T cells from PBMCs, cultured in vitro. These TCRs come from a human donor in good health.

This clone has only one observation. The V and J genes are TRBV14 and TRBJ2-6; the D gene could be TRBD1 or TRBD2 (7 bases each). V was cut by 5 bases and J by 1 base, with 18 bases left in between. CDR3 length: 18 residues. The germline V gene encodes CDR1 SGHDN and CDR2 FVKESK. The CDR3: CASSSRTGLESGANVLTF. The DNA of the CDR3 is TGTGCCAGCAGCTCCCGGACAGGACTAGAGTCTGGGGCCAACGTCCTGACTTTC.

The chain carries TRBV25-1 and TRBJ2-3, with D uncertain. The CDR3 spans 11 residues. V was pared by 5 bases and J by 6 bases, with 6 bases between. CDR1 MGHDK and CDR2 SYGVNS come from the germline V gene. The CDR3 loop is CASSSSDTQYF. In DNA, the CDR3 is TGTGCCAGCAGTTCGTCCGATACGCAGTATTTT.

This chain links TRBV2 with TRBJ2-2; 9 bases fit TRBD1. V lost 6 bases to trimming and J lost 5 bases; unmatched junction nucleotides: 1. Per germline, CDR1 SNHLY and CDR2 FYNNEI. There are 13 residues in the CDR3. The CDR3 spells CASRGQGTGELFF. The CDR3 nucleotides are TGTGCCAGCAGGGGACAGGGAACCGGGGAGCTGTTTTTT.

V gene TRBV21-1 combines with J gene TRBJ2-7; TRBD1, the table's D call, lacks a check against the DNA. TRBV21-1 is given as a pseudogene. This CDR3 spans 16 amino acids. The chain's CDR3 is CASSNLRGQGAYEQYF. Written as DNA, the CDR3 is TGTGCCAGCAGCAATTTGAGGGGGCAAGGAGCGTACGAGCAGTACTTC.

The gene calls are TRBV2 and TRBJ1-5; D remains unclear. Germline values: CDR1 SNHLY, CDR2 FYNNEI. Trimming took off 3 bases at V and 0 bases at J, with 9 bases between the two ends. The CDR3 loop spans 15 amino acids. CDR3 amino acids: CASSEDGYSNQPQHF. The CDR3 DNA follows: TGTGCCAGCAGTGAGGACGGATATAGCAATCAGCCCCAGCATTTT.

The rearrangement links TRBV30 to TRBJ2-4; D unresolved. The V end was cut by 5 bases, the J end by 7 bases, with 9 bases between. Per germline, CDR1 GTSNPN and CDR2 SVGIG (reference sequence). The length of the CDR3 is 11 residues. The CDR3 reads CAWVTGNIQYF. The DNA for the CDR3 is TGTGCCTGGGTAACTGGTAACATTCAGTACTTC.

This clone came up once. The rearrangement uses TRBV3-1 (or the pseudogene TRBV3-2) and TRBJ2-7; D gene uncertain. Trimming left V 0 bases short and J 6 bases short, with 15 bases between. Germline loops: CDR1 LGHDT, CDR2 YNNKEL (reference sequence). This CDR3 region has 15 residues. In nucleotides, the CDR3 is TGTGCCAGCAGCCAAGATCGGACGGTGATCACCGAGCAGTACTTC. Protein sequence: CASSQDRTVITEQYF.

The genes are TRBV9 and TRBJ2-5; 14 bases line up with TRBD2. This CDR3 spans 18 amino acids. J gave up 0 bases and V 0 bases, and 4 bases lay outside the gene matches. The germline gives CDR1 SGDLS, CDR2 YYNGEE. DNA for the CDR3: TGTGCCAGCAGCGTAGGGACTAGCGGGGGGCCCCACCAAGAGACCCAGTACTTC. Translating gives CASSVGTSGGPHQETQYF. The full variable domain, with the rest looked up from reference TRBV9 and TRBJ2-5, is DSGVTQTPKHLITATGQRVTLRCSPRSGDLSVYWYQQSLDQGLQFLIQYYNGEERAKGNILERFSAQQFPDLHSELNLSSLELGDSALYFCASSVGTSGGPHQETQYFGPGTRLLVL.

The table lists this clone with a few counts. The chain employs TRBV4-2 and TRBJ1-2; 8 bases agree with TRBD1. Germline V gives CDR1 LGHNA, CDR2 YNFKEQ. With 3 bases clipped from V and 4 bases from J, the junction kept 7 bases outside the gene matches. This CDR3 has 15 amino acids. Here the CDR3 reads CASSHASGGIYGYTF. CDR3 nucleotide sequence: TGTGCCAGCAGCCACGCCTCAGGGGGCATCTATGGCTACACCTTC.

V is TRBV4-3 and J is TRBJ1-4; TRBD1 matches at 10 bases. Germline V gene data show CDR1 as LGHNA and CDR2 as YSLEER. J gave up 3 bases and V 2 bases, and 6 bases lay outside the gene matches. CDR3 length: 17 amino acids. The CDR3 DNA follows: TGCGCCAGCAGCCAAACCGGACAGGGGGGTGCTAATGAAAAACTGTTTTTT. Translation gives CASSQTGQGGANEKLFF.

J is TRBJ1-2 and V is TRBV7-2, with D possibly being TRBD1 (5 bases). CDR1 is SGHTA and CDR2 is FQGNSA in the germline V gene. The CDR3 contains 15 residues. Trimming cost V 2 bases and J 0 bases, with 10 bases left between them. The CDR3 reads CASSLSGPTNYGYTF. CDR3 DNA sequence: TGTGCCAGCAGCTTATCGGGACCTACTAACTATGGCTACACCTTC.

For the CDR3, the DNA is TGTGCCAGCAGCAGACTAGCCCTCCTCTCCTACGAGCAGTACTTC. Protein sequence: CASSRLALLSYEQYF. The rearrangement joins TRBV7-2 to TRBJ2-7, with 7 bases fitting TRBD2. CDR3 length: 15 amino acids. Germline V gene data show CDR1 as SGHTA and CDR2 as FQGNSA. Trimming took 5 bases from V and 0 from J; bases not matched to a gene: 7.

V gene TRBV5-1 combines with J gene TRBJ2-1; D is perhaps TRBD1 or TRBD2 (5 bases each). The germline V gene encodes CDR1 SGHRS and CDR2 YFSETQ. V lost 0 bases and J lost 5, with 12 bases in between. CDR3 length equals 15 residues. The CDR3 spells CASSLAGTFNNEQFF. CDR3 coding DNA: TGCGCCAGCAGCTTGGCCGGGACCTTCAACAATGAGCAGTTCTTC.

This clone was seen just once. This rearrangement joins TRBV11-2 to TRBJ2-3, with D possibly called TRBD1 or TRBD2 (5 bases each). Trimming stripped 0 bases from V and 6 bases from J, with 13 bases between. Germline loops: CDR1 SGHAT, CDR2 FQNNGV. The CDR3 covers 15 residues. In DNA form, the CDR3 reads TGTGCCAGCAGCTTAGACCGGGACGCGTGGGATACGCAGTATTTT. The encoded protein is CASSLDRDAWDTQYF.

This clone showed up just a few times. J is TRBJ1-6 and V is TRBV7-9; unclear D gene. Trimming removed 1 base from V and 13 bases from J, with 11 bases in between. Germline V gives CDR1 SEHNR, CDR2 FQNEAQ (reference sequence). The CDR3 spans 13 residues. The CDR3 reads CASSLEEHVPLHF. CDR3 nucleotides: TGTGCCAGCAGCTTAGAGGAACATGTTCCCCTCCACTTT.

The chain recombines TRBV2 with TRBJ1-1; 7 bases line up with TRBD1. The CDR3 consists of 14 residues. V trimming: 11 bases; J trimming: 3 bases; junction bases outside the gene matches: 12. Germline loops: CDR1 SNHLY, CDR2 FYNNEI. The CDR3 spells CAGGGQGGYTEAFF. As DNA, the CDR3 is TGTGCCGGCGGGGGGCAGGGGGGGTACACTGAAGCTTTCTTT.

This clone was observed a single time. The chain couples TRBV19 to TRBJ1-2; D gene unclear. CDR3 size: 16 residues. Trimming shortened V by 5 bases and J by 4 bases, and 20 bases separated the two germline ends. Germline V gene data show CDR1 as LNHDA and CDR2 as SQIVND (reference sequence). CDR3 amino acids: CASSRYGEGSSYGYTF. CDR3 DNA sequence: TGTGCCAGTAGTCGCTACGGGGAGGGTTCGTCCTATGGCTACACCTTC. The entire variable domain, with the rest obtained from reference TRBV19 and TRBJ1-2, is as follows: DGGITQSPKYLFRKEGQNVTLSCEQNLNHDAMYWYRQDPGQGLRLIYYSQIVNDFQKGDIAEGYSVSREKKESFPLTVTSAQKNPTAFYLCASSRYGEGSSYGYTFGSGTRLTVV.

The chain combines TRBV11-2 with TRBJ2-7; D is possibly TRBD1 or TRBD2 (6 bases each). From germline, CDR1 is SGHAT and CDR2 FQNNGV. V gave up 7 bases and J gave up 4 bases, with 20 bases separating them. The CDR3 contains 15 residues. The chain's CDR3 is CASTTQPGAGYEQYF. The CDR3 DNA reads as TGTGCCAGCACCACCCAGCCGGGGGCGGGGTACGAGCAGTACTTC.

This clone was seen a handful of times. V is TRBV2 and J is TRBJ1-3, with unresolved D. The CDR3 sequence is 15 residues long. Trimming pared 4 bases from V and 3 bases from J, leaving 13 bases between. CDR1 and CDR2 (germline): SNHLY, FYNNEI. In DNA form, the CDR3 reads TGTGCCAGCAGTGTCGGAGGGTCCGATGGAAACACCATATATTTT. It translates to CASSVGGSDGNTIYF.

This clone came up a few times. V gene TRBV7-2 combines with J gene TRBJ1-5, with a weak D call TRBD1 (5 bases). Per germline, CDR1 SGHTA and CDR2 FQGNSA. This CDR3 is 17 amino acids long. The ends were cut back, 1 base at V and 3 bases at J, with 16 bases in the middle. In DNA, the CDR3 is TGTGCCAGCAGCTTAGTTCGGGGTACAGGCGACAATCAGCCCCAGCATTTT. Its protein product is CASSLVRGTGDNQPQHF.

The gene calls are TRBV29-1 and TRBJ1-4; TRBD1 agrees at 7 bases. Germline CDR1 reads SQVTM; CDR2 reads ANQGSEA. The V and J ends lost 6 bases and 8 bases, in that order; junction bases with no gene match: 9. This CDR3 is built from 13 residues. CDR3 region: CSVAGQLSEKLFF. CDR3 in DNA: TGCAGCGTCGCGGGACAGCTCTCGGAAAAACTGTTTTTT.

The chain has TRBV19 and TRBJ2-3; 8 nucleotides agree with TRBD1. Germline loops: CDR1 LNHDA, CDR2 SQIVND (reference sequence). This CDR3 has 14 residues. Trimming took 6 bases from V and 1 from J; bases not matched to a gene: 3. The CDR3 sequence is CASRPGQGTDTQYF. CDR3 bases: TGTGCCAGTAGGCCGGGACAGGGCACAGATACGCAGTATTTT.

V and J are TRBV16 and TRBJ1-1; D is uncertain. V dropped 0 bases and J dropped 1 base, with 15 bases sitting between them. The CDR3 consists of 17 residues. Looked up from germline, CDR1 is KGHSY and CDR2 is FQNENV. The CDR3 sequence is CASSQSHPRTANTEAFF. As DNA, the CDR3 is TGTGCCAGCAGCCAATCCCACCCCCGGACGGCGAACACTGAAGCTTTCTTT.

J is TRBJ1-4 and V is TRBV2; 9 positions match TRBD1. The CDR3 totals 14 residues. The trim removed 4 bases at V and 14 bases at J, leaving 11 bases unmatched. Germline V gene lookup returns CDR1 SNHLY and CDR2 FYNNEI. The CDR3 region is CASSGVPGQGRLFF. CDR3 coding DNA: TGTGCCAGCAGTGGGGTCCCGGGACAGGGACGGCTGTTTTTT.

V is TRBV7-2 and J is TRBJ2-3; possibly TRBD1 for D (6 bases). Germline assignment: CDR1 SGHTA and CDR2 FQGNSA. V lost 2 bases and J 3 bases, leaving 15 bases between the germline ends. This CDR3 has 16 amino acids. The CDR3 reads CASSLPPGQITDTQYF. The CDR3 region has the DNA TGTGCCAGCAGCTTACCTCCGGGACAAATAACAGATACGCAGTATTTT.

This rearrangement joins TRBV2 to TRBJ1-3, with 8 positions matching TRBD1. Trimming took 7 bases from V and 4 from J; bases not matched to a gene: 12. CDR1 and CDR2 from the germline V gene are SNHLY and FYNNEI. The CDR3 loop spans 16 amino acids. The DNA for the CDR3 is TGTGCCAGCACGGGAATCCGCAGGGGGCGCGGAAACACCATATATTTT. This codes for CASTGIRRGRGNTIYF. The whole variable domain, filled in from reference TRBV2 and TRBJ1-3, reads EPEVTQTPSHQVTQMGQEVILRCVPISNHLYFYWYRQILGQKVEFLVSFYNNEISEKSEIFDDQFSVERPDGSNFTLKIRSTKLEDSAMYFCASTGIRRGRGNTIYFGEGSWLTVV.

This rearrangement joins TRBV5-1 to TRBJ2-3, with TRBD1 identical over 11 bases. V shed 4 bases and J 4 bases; nucleotides not matched to a gene: 8. CDR1 and CDR2 from the germline V gene are SGHRS and YFSETQ. The CDR3 covers 16 residues. The CDR3 DNA sequence: TGCGCCAGCAGCCCCGGGGACAGGGGGGTGGCAGATACGCAGTATTTT. Protein: CASSPGDRGVADTQYF. The full variable domain, completed using reference TRBV5-1 and TRBJ2-3, is KAGVTQTPRYLIKTRGQQVTLSCSPISGHRSVSWYQQTPGQGLQFLFEYFSETQRNKGNFPGRFSGRQFSNSRSEMNVSTLELGDSALYLCASSPGDRGVADTQYFGPGTRLTVL.

The chain carries TRBV18 and TRBJ2-3, with 8 bases fitting TRBD1. Unmatched junction bases numbered 4, after V lost 2 bases and J lost 0 bases. This CDR3 is built from 16 residues. The germline V gene has CDR1 KGHSH and CDR2 LQKENI. The CDR3 spells CASSPNRGASTDTQYF. CDR3 bases: TGTGCCAGCTCACCAAACAGGGGGGCCAGCACAGATACGCAGTATTTT.

This clone was counted between two and nine times. The rearrangement links TRBV18 to TRBJ2-7; 9 bases map to TRBD2. CDR1 is KGHSH and CDR2 is LQKENI in the germline V gene. The CDR3 has 15 residues. The trim removed 3 bases at V and 2 bases at J, leaving 5 bases unmatched. The CDR3 bases are TGTGCCAGCTCACCTTCCGGGACTAGCACCTACGAGCAGTACTTC. It encodes CASSPSGTSTYEQYF.

This clone came up a few times. The chain uses TRBV19 and TRBJ1-1, with D possibly TRBD1 on 6 matching bases. Germline V lookup: CDR1 LNHDA, CDR2 SQIVND (reference sequence). V was cut by 11 bases and J by 7 bases, with 17 bases left in between. The CDR3 has 12 residues. This CDR3 reads CAAGNQGIEAFF. For the CDR3, the DNA is TGTGCCGCCGGTAATCAGGGGATTGAAGCTTTCTTT.

The chain uses TRBV19 and TRBJ2-3; TRBD1 matches at 7 bases. The V gene end was trimmed by 4 bases and the J gene end by 8 bases; junction bases not matched to a gene: 12. Germline V gene data show CDR1 as LNHDA and CDR2 as SQIVND (reference sequence). The CDR3 sequence is 15 residues long. CDR3 DNA: TGTGCCAGTAGTACTGGACAGGCCCCTTGGGGTACGCAGTATTTT. This translates into CASSTGQAPWGTQYF.

This chain connects TRBV19 to TRBJ1-1, with a possible D match to TRBD1 (6 bases). Germline V gene data show CDR1 as LNHDA and CDR2 as SQIVND (reference sequence). This CDR3 has 14 residues. V lost 6 bases and J lost 1, with 12 bases in between. The CDR3 DNA follows: TGTGCCAGTAGGTTCAGGGGACCGAACACTGAAGCTTTCTTT. Residues: CASRFRGPNTEAFF.